Detailed here is one T cell receptor (beta chain). Its antigen is currently unknown. The data are from a study of T cell repertoires in cytomegalovirus infection. Study in general: Peptides in the study included HLA-C-restricted and HLA-B-restricted CMV epitopes. Study-level results: Dominant in the ex vivo response were TCR beta clonotypes restricted by HLA-C and specific for CMV.

TCRdb processed the reads anew with MiXCR; each CDR3 protein has one entry. Counted here are 250,000 to 300,000 distinct CDR3 sequences, less than 25% occurring once; the ten biggest clones make up 15% to 20%. The V and J ends lost 2 bases and 0 bases respectively, with 7 bases between them. From germline, CDR1 is MDHEN and CDR2 SYDVKM. The CDR3 is 14 residues long. V gene TRBV28 combines with J gene TRBJ1-2; D gene ambiguous. Source: cultured PBMCs, taken from culture after CMV antigen stimulation. The TCR originated in a human donor in good health (CMV status not recorded). Some clones in this sample may be carry-over from other donors' samples. CDR3 coding DNA: TGTGCCAGCAGTTTAGGACCAGCTAACTATGGCTACACCTTC. It encodes CASSLGPANYGYTF.